The source of this TCR beta chain is a study of radiotherapy plus CTLA-4 blockade in lung cancer. Overall study findings and caveats: Peripheral blood showed expansion of tumor-derived TCR clones after radiotherapy and ipilimumab. Dynamics of early blood T cell clones, together with interferon-beta, were reportedly the best predictors of response.

There are a few counts of this clone. As yet, its antigen is unknown. Germline-derived CDR1 and CDR2 are LNHDA and SQIVND (reference sequence). V lost 6 bases and J 1 base, leaving 16 bases between the germline ends. CDR3 length: 15 amino acids. Method: immunoSEQ multiplex PCR; TCRdb's copy keeps in-frame clones and lacks some. Of 43,000 or so clones listed, roughly 73% are singletons. The source is a human donor with non-small cell lung cancer who had a complete response to radiotherapy plus ipilimumab. Specimen: peripheral blood, collected from a patient treated with radiotherapy plus ipilimumab. V and J are TRBV19 and TRBJ2-7; maybe TRBD2 (7 bases). CDR3 residues: CASSPTRGASYEQYF. The CDR3 DNA reads as TGTGCCAGTAGCCCTACTCGGGGGGCTTCCTACGAGCAGTACTTC.